The 2 T cell receptor beta chains below were found in one sample sequenced in a study of T-cell memory formation after mild COVID-19. A single record per CDR3 protein comes from TCRdb applying MiXCR to the 5' RACE reads. This table has about 360,000 distinct CDR3 sequences, over 10% appearing once. The source material was PBMCs or a T cell subset sorted from them (not recorded which). These receptors were collected from a man between 18 and 35 years old who had mild COVID-19 (a few samples of this study predate the infection). Cell type and time point are not known.

The rearrangement links TRBV7-2 to TRBJ2-1; 9 nucleotides align to TRBD2. CDR1 is SGHTA, CDR2 FQGNSA, per germline. J lost 0 bases, V lost 5 bases, and 8 bases had no gene match. The CDR3 sequence is 17 residues long. The CDR3 protein is CASSQLSGGSSYNEQFF. The CDR3 DNA reads TGTGCCAGCAGCCAACTAAGCGGGGGGAGCTCCTACAATGAGCAGTTCTTC.

This sequence joins TRBV18 and TRBJ1-1; TRBD1 aligns across 7 bases. With 2 bases clipped from V and 4 bases from J, the junction kept 13 bases outside the gene matches. Germline values: CDR1 KGHSH, CDR2 LQKENI. The CDR3 is made up of 17 amino acids. The CDR3 loop reads CASSPIARGGFSTEAFF. For the CDR3, the DNA is TGTGCCAGCTCACCAATTGCCAGGGGGGGTTTTTCCACTGAAGCTTTCTTT. Variable domain in full (rest from reference TRBV18 and TRBJ1-1): NAGVMQNPRHLVRRRGQEARLRCSPMKGHSHVYWYRQLPEEGLKFMVYLQKENIIDESGMPKERFSAEFPKEGPSILRIQQVVRGDSAAYFCASSPIARGGFSTEAFFGQGTRLTVV.